These 9 T cell receptor beta chains originate from one sample sequenced in a study of T cell responses to AZD1222 COVID-19 vaccine. Assay: immunoSEQ multiplex PCR; the TCRdb copy retains only in-frame clones and omits some. The repertoire holds around 120,000 clones, with over 85% as singletons. Specimen: peripheral blood, collected on day 0 of AZD1222 vaccination. Receptors originate from an adult in good health.

This sequence joins TRBV19 and TRBJ1-1; D might be TRBD1 (5 bases). CDR1 is LNHDA and CDR2 is SQIVND in the germline V gene (reference sequence). V gave up 2 bases and J gave up 11 bases, with 21 bases separating them. The CDR3 consists of 15 residues. CDR3 DNA sequence: TGTGCCAGTAGTATACAAAAAAGCTGGGGGGTGGACGCTTTCTTT. This gives the protein CASSIQKSWGVDAFF.

The rearrangement links TRBV3-1 (or the pseudogene TRBV3-2) to TRBJ1-4; possibly TRBD1 for D (5 bases). The CDR3 runs 15 residues. Germline CDR1 reads LGHDT; CDR2 reads YNNKEL (reference sequence). V gave up 2 bases and J gave up 3 bases, with 10 bases separating them. The chain's CDR3 is CASSQRGRPNEKLFF. Here the CDR3 DNA reads TGTGCCAGCAGCCAAAGGGGCAGGCCTAATGAAAAACTGTTTTTT.

The chain couples TRBV11-3 to TRBJ1-1, with D unresolved. The V end lost 1 base, the J end lost 1 base, and 7 bases lay between the germline ends. Germline CDR1 is SGHNT and CDR2 is YENEEA. This CDR3 is built from 14 residues. The CDR3, as DNA: TGTGCCAGCAGCTTAGTGGCGGGGAACACTGAAGCTTTCTTT. Protein sequence: CASSLVAGNTEAFF.

This clone was counted a single time. J is TRBJ1-2 and V is TRBV6-5; 7 bases align to TRBD1. Per the germline V gene, CDR1 is MNHEY and CDR2 is SVGAGI. The CDR3 has 13 residues. Unmatched junction bases numbered 8, after V lost 9 bases and J lost 4 bases. CDR3 DNA: TGTGCCAGTAGAGTTACAGGGGTCTATGGCTACACCTTC. Protein sequence: CASRVTGVYGYTF.

The CDR3 here is CASSQHRGHYNSPLHF. The CDR3 coding sequence is TGTGCCAGCAGCCAACACAGGGGGCACTATAATTCACCCCTCCACTTT. The V and J genes are TRBV3-1 (or the pseudogene TRBV3-2) and TRBJ1-6, with TRBD1 matching 9 bases. This CDR3 comprises 16 residues. V lost 2 bases and J lost 3; bases outside the gene matches: 2. Germline V gene data show CDR1 as LGHDT and CDR2 as YNNKEL (reference sequence).

The J gene is TRBJ2-7, the V gene TRBV6-5; possibly TRBD2 for D (5 bases). The CDR3 is 12 residues long. V was cut by 6 bases and J by 4 bases, with 10 bases left in between. Germline V gene data show CDR1 as MNHEY and CDR2 as SVGAGI. CDR3 in DNA: TGTGCCAGCAGATACGGGGAGTACGAGCAGTACTTC. Protein sequence: CASRYGEYEQYF.

This rearrangement joins TRBV28 to TRBJ1-2; D is ambiguous. The V gene lost 8 bases and the J gene lost 5 bases, with 12 bases spanning the gap. The CDR3 extends over 12 amino acids. Per the germline V gene, CDR1 is MDHEN and CDR2 is SYDVKM. For the CDR3, the DNA is TGTGCCAGCGGTGTCCGCGCGTATGGCTACACCTTC. Protein sequence: CASGVRAYGYTF.

This chain links TRBV12-3 or TRBV12-4 with TRBJ1-1; TRBD1 might be the D (6 bases). The CDR3 runs to 12 residues. V shed 7 bases and J shed 9 bases, with 15 bases lying between them. The CDR3 loop reads CASTREGEKAFF. The CDR3 region has the DNA TGTGCCAGCACCAGAGAGGGGGAAAAAGCTTTCTTT.

Only one count was recorded for this clone. This chain links TRBV5-6 with TRBJ1-1, with TRBD1 as a possible D gene (5 bases). V lost 0 bases and J lost 6, with 9 bases in between. The CDR3 length is 13 residues. CDR1 is SGHDT, CDR2 YYEEEE, per germline. In DNA form, the CDR3 reads TGTGCCAGCAGCTTGGTGGCAGGGTCTGAAGCTTTCTTT. This gives the protein CASSLVAGSEAFF.